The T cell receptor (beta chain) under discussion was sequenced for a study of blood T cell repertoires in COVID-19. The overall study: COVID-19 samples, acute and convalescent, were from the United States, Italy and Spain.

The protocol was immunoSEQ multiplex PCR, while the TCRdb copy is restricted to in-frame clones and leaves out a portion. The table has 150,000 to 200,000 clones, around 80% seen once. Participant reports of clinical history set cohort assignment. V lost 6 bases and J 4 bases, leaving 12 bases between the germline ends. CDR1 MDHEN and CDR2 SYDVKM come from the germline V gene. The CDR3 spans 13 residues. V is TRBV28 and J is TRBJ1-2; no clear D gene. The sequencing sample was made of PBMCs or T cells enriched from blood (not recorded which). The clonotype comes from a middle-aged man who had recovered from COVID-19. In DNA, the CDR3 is TGTGCCAGCAGACCACCGGAGGGCTATGGCTACACCTTC. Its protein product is CASRPPEGYGYTF.